This T cell receptor beta chain came from a study of shared clonotypes between healthy human individuals. The CDR3 spans 15 residues. CDR1 and CDR2 (germline): SGHVS, FQNEAQ. J gave up 3 bases and V 3 bases, and 4 bases lay outside the gene matches. In the original analysis: Filtering differed because ImmunoSEQ produced junction-only sequences that carried no quality scores. Using immunoSEQ multiplex PCR, the repertoire was profiled, and TCRdb retains in-frame clones only, with some absent. V and J calls and clone size are copied from that table; D and trimming were computed from the DNA. Among about 870,000 clones, over 90% were seen once, and the ten largest hold around 24%. It was CD45RO-negative cells, positively selected for CCR7, that made up naive CD8 cells, with terminally differentiated effector memory CD45RA+ cells excluded.

This receptor was taken from a young man in good health. Source material: naive CD8+ T cells sorted from blood. The V gene is TRBV7-8, the J gene TRBJ2-3; TRBD1 matches at 9 bases. CDR3 sequence reads: CASSLYRGLTDTQYF. Here the CDR3 DNA reads TGTGCCAGCAGCTTGTACAGGGGGCTTACAGATACGCAGTATTTT.